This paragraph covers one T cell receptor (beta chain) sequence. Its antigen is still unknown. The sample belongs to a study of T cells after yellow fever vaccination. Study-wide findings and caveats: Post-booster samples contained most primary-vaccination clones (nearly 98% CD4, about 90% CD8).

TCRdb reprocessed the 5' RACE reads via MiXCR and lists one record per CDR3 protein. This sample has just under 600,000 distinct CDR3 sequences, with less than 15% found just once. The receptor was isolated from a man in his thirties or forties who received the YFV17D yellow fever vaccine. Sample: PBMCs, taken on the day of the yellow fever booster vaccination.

CDR3 bases: TGTGCCATCAGTGTGAACAGACCCATGAACACTGAAGCTTTCTTT. This sequence encodes CAISVNRPMNTEAFF. The J gene is TRBJ1-1, the V gene TRBV10-3; D gene ambiguous. V was clipped by 4 bases and J by 0 bases, with 12 bases between them. This CDR3 spans 15 amino acids. Germline values: CDR1 ENHRY, CDR2 SYGVKD.